These 5 T cell receptor beta chains came from one sample sequenced in a study of ipilimumab plus nivolumab after autologous stem cell transplantation. Sequencing used immunoSEQ multiplex PCR; TCRdb keeps in-frame clones, though not all of them. Found here are thousands of clones, just over 90% of them singletons; the top ten hold 1.5% to 2%. Sequencing was performed on PBMCs, taken in a trial of ipilimumab plus nivolumab as post-transplant consolidation. The source is a male donor with primary mediastinal lymphoma.

The rearrangement uses TRBV19 and TRBJ2-3; unclear D gene. The CDR3 runs 17 residues. Germline CDR1 LNHDA, CDR2 SQIVND (reference sequence). Trimming left V 3 bases short and J 0 bases short, with 16 bases between. CDR3 sequence reads: CASSMDGRGFSTDTQYF. The CDR3 nucleotides are TGTGCCAGTAGTATGGATGGGCGTGGGTTCAGCACAGATACGCAGTATTTT.

The chain has TRBV7-8 and TRBJ1-2; TRBD1 matches at 9 bases. The CDR3 spans 14 residues. The V gene's germline CDR1 is SGHVS and CDR2 FQNEAQ. Trimming took 5 bases from V and 4 from J; bases not matched to a gene: 5. CDR3 residues: CASSPGQGAYGYTF. CDR3 bases: TGTGCCAGCAGCCCGGGACAGGGAGCCTATGGCTACACCTTC.

Here the CDR3 reads CASNPSYNEQFF. In DNA form, the CDR3 reads TGTGCCAGCAACCCCTCCTACAATGAGCAGTTCTTC. The chain joins TRBV7-9 to TRBJ2-1; D is ambiguous. The germline CDR1 and CDR2 sequences are SEHNR and FQNEAQ (reference sequence). The V end was cut by 7 bases, the J end by 0 bases, with 4 bases between. This CDR3 region has 12 residues.

J is TRBJ2-1 and V is TRBV6-5; D might be TRBD1 or TRBD2, each matching 5 bases. This CDR3 contains 13 residues. CDR1 is MNHEY, CDR2 SVGAGI, per germline. The V and J ends lost 5 bases and 11 bases respectively, with 16 bases between them. The DNA for the CDR3 is TGTGCCAGCAGTGCCTACCTCCGGGGACAGCAGTTCTTC. Translated: CASSAYLRGQQFF.

The rearrangement uses TRBV11-3 and TRBJ2-2, with 8 bases that match TRBD1. The CDR3 sequence is 14 residues long. Germline V gives CDR1 SGHNT, CDR2 YENEEA. V was pared by 3 bases and J by 6 bases, with 3 bases of the junction left unmatched. The CDR3, as DNA: TGTGCCAGCAGCTTTCCCAGGGGGCCCGGGGAGCTGTTTTTT. It codes for CASSFPRGPGELFF.